These 7 T cell receptor beta chains came from one sample sequenced in a study of PD-1 blockade in classical Hodgkin lymphoma. The table came from immunoSEQ multiplex PCR; TCRdb's copy has only in-frame clones and leaves some out. The sample includes roughly 50,000 clones, around 81% of them seen just once. Every patient experienced relapse after autologous stem cell transplantation, and brentuximab vedotin exposure varied. Material: peripheral blood mononuclear cells (PBMCs), obtained before the second cycle of nivolumab. The receptors derive from a human donor with classical Hodgkin lymphoma.

The chain joins TRBV7-3 to TRBJ2-1; no clear D gene. Trimming shortened V by 5 bases and J by 9 bases, and 14 bases separated the two germline ends. This CDR3 is built from 13 residues. CDR1 SGHTA and CDR2 FQGTGA come from the germline V gene. CDR3 loop: CASSPAAKGEQFF. The CDR3 region has the DNA TGTGCCAGCAGCCCCGCCGCGAAAGGTGAGCAGTTCTTC.

The chain carries TRBV29-1 and TRBJ2-3, with D possibly called TRBD1 or TRBD2 (7 bases each). Germline-derived CDR1 and CDR2 are SQVTM and ANQGSEA. This CDR3 comprises 13 residues. CDR3 in amino acids: CSGRQGGTDTQYF. CDR3 in DNA: TGCAGTGGGAGACAGGGAGGGACAGATACGCAGTATTTT.

J is TRBJ1-4 and V is TRBV30; 10 bases fit TRBD1. Germline-derived CDR1 and CDR2 are GTSNPN and SVGIG (reference sequence). The CDR3 has 19 amino acids. V gave up 2 bases and J gave up 2 bases; unmatched junction bases: 14. The CDR3 DNA reads TGTGCCTGGAGTCTCTTCATGGGACAGGGGATGATCACTAATGAAAAACTGTTTTTT. Protein product: CAWSLFMGQGMITNEKLFF.

The V and J genes are TRBV6-5 and TRBJ1-2; 10 bases line up with TRBD1. CDR3 length: 13 amino acids. Germline trimming cut 5 bases from V and 10 bases from J; bases unmatched to any gene: 7. Germline values: CDR1 MNHEY, CDR2 SVGAGI. The CDR3 DNA reads TGTGCCAGCAGTGATCGGGACAGGGGACCCTACACCTTC. This translates into CASSDRDRGPYTF.

The chain couples TRBV28 to TRBJ1-2; a possible D gene is TRBD1 (6 bases). CDR1 is MDHEN, CDR2 SYDVKM, per germline. The CDR3 spans 14 residues. The V end was cut by 1 base, the J end by 8 bases, with 14 bases between. The CDR3 sequence is CASSLYLFGGGYTF. The CDR3 nucleotides are TGTGCCAGCAGTTTATATCTATTCGGGGGCGGCTACACCTTC.

This chain connects TRBV5-4 to TRBJ2-5, with D maybe TRBD2 (6 bases). CDR1 is SGHNT, CDR2 YYREEE, per germline (reference sequence). This CDR3 spans 16 amino acids. The V gene lost 4 bases and the J gene lost 1 base, with 17 bases spanning the gap. CDR3 nucleotide sequence: TGTGCCAGCAGCCCCCAGGTAGCGGTCAGCCAAGAGACCCAGTACTTC. This sequence encodes CASSPQVAVSQETQYF.

The sample holds many counts of this clone. The genes are TRBV27 and TRBJ1-2; D perhaps matches TRBD1 (6 bases). The CDR3 is 15 amino acids. Trimming pared 6 bases from V and 3 bases from J, leaving 17 bases between. CDR1 is MNHEY and CDR2 is SMNVEV in the germline V gene (reference sequence). DNA of the CDR3: TGTGCCAGCAGCCTAACCGGGACATCGTACTATGGCTACACCTTC. As protein: CASSLTGTSYYGYTF.